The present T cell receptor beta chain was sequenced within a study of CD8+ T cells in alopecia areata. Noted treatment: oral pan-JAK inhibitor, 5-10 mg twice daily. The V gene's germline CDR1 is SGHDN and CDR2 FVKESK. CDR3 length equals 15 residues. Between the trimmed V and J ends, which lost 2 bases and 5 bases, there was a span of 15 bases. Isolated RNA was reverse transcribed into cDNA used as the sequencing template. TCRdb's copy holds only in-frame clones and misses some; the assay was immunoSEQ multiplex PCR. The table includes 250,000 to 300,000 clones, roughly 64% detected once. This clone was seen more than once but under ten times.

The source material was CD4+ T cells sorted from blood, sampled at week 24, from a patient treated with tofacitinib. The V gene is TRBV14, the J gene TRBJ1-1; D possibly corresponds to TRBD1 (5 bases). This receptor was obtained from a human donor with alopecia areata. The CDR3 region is CASSQKPRGRTEAFF. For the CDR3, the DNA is TGTGCCAGCAGCCAAAAACCGAGGGGAAGAACTGAAGCTTTCTTT.